This T cell receptor (beta chain) derives from a study of STAT5B mutations in CD4+ large granular lymphocyte leukemia. Whole-study findings and limits: Compared with healthy controls (2/35), patient top clones favored TRBV06 (8/27).

Sequenced by immunoSEQ multiplex PCR; TCRdb stores in-frame clones only, minus some. Altogether about 35,000 clones are present, roughly 76% being singletons, with the ten largest covering approximately 2.2%. Comments on this clone: Antigen specificity is unknown.

CDR3 length equals 15 residues. CDR1 is MNHNY, CDR2 SVGAGI, per germline (reference sequence). V dropped 6 bases and J dropped 15; count of bases not matched to a gene: 18. The receptor's source is a human donor in good health. This chain joins TRBV6-6 and TRBJ2-1; 9 bases are shared with TRBD2. The sequenced sample consisted of CD4+ T cells from blood buffy coats. CDR3 residues: CASRPQTSGSPSRFF. CDR3 sequence (DNA): TGTGCCAGCAGACCCCAGACTAGCGGATCCCCCAGCCGGTTCTTC.